The 27 T cell receptor beta chains presented below share a single source sample, sequenced in a study of shared clonotypes between healthy human individuals. Sequenced by immunoSEQ multiplex PCR; TCRdb stores in-frame clones only, minus some. The data hold 2 million to 2.5 million clones, with roughly 91% observed a single time. Terminally differentiated effector memory CD45RA+ cells were excluded by CCR7 positive selection of CD45RO-negative cells. The sequenced material came from naive CD8+ T cells from PBMCs. The receptor set was obtained from a young man in good health. Some clones in this sample may be carry-over from other donors' samples.

The genes are TRBV11-2 and TRBJ2-6; D gene ambiguous. CDR3 length: 16 residues. V was trimmed by 5 bases and J by 2 bases, leaving 13 bases between them. Germline V gene data show CDR1 as SGHAT and CDR2 as FQNNGV. The CDR3 sequence: CASSPGAGTGANVLTF. CDR3 bases: TGTGCCAGCAGCCCCGGAGCAGGCACTGGGGCCAACGTCCTGACTTTC.

The chain has TRBV5-6 and TRBJ1-2; a weak D match, TRBD1 (6 bases). CDR3 size: 18 residues. Germline V lookup: CDR1 SGHDT, CDR2 YYEEEE. V was shortened by 0 bases and J by 8 bases, with 26 bases between the two germline ends. The CDR3 nucleotides are TGTGCCAGCAGCTTGGGGAGAGGGTGGGGGCGCCTTTCGGACGGCTACACCTTC. Translation gives CASSLGRGWGRLSDGYTF.

This sequence joins TRBV28 and TRBJ2-7; possibly TRBD2 for D (6 bases). Germline CDR1 reads MDHEN; CDR2 reads SYDVKM. The V gene lost 7 bases and the J gene lost 2 bases, with 21 bases spanning the gap. The CDR3 covers 16 residues. This chain's CDR3 is CASTSWRGLPTYEQYF. CDR3 sequence (DNA): TGTGCCAGCACCAGTTGGCGGGGACTCCCGACCTACGAGCAGTACTTC.

The rearrangement links TRBV28 to TRBJ2-1, with 11 bases fitting TRBD1. This CDR3 has 15 residues. Per germline, CDR1 MDHEN and CDR2 SYDVKM. The ends lost 0 bases at V and 7 bases at J; junction bases unmatched: 2. The CDR3, as DNA: TGTGCCAGCAGTTTATGGGGACAGGGGGTAAATGAGCAGTTCTTC. Translation: CASSLWGQGVNEQFF.

This rearrangement joins TRBV2 to TRBJ2-1; D uncertain. Trimming cost V 8 bases and J 10 bases, with 12 bases left between them. The germline V gene has CDR1 SNHLY and CDR2 FYNNEI. The CDR3 sequence is 11 residues long. Here the CDR3 DNA reads TGTGCCAGCGTCGGTGGGTGGGAGCAGTTCTTC. This encodes CASVGGWEQFF.

V and J are TRBV30 and TRBJ1-2; D is perhaps TRBD1 (6 bases). From germline, CDR1 is GTSNPN and CDR2 SVGIG (reference sequence). With 5 bases removed from V and 2 bases from J, the gap between germline ends came to 15 bases. This CDR3 spans 14 amino acids. CDR3 sequence: CAWWLGARNYGYTF. CDR3 coding DNA: TGTGCCTGGTGGCTGGGGGCTCGAAACTATGGCTACACCTTC.

The chain recombines TRBV28 with TRBJ1-2; D might be TRBD1 (5 bases). CDR1 is MDHEN and CDR2 is SYDVKM in the germline V gene. The CDR3 spans 17 residues. V lost 5 bases, J lost 6 bases, and 25 bases lay in between. The CDR3 DNA sequence: TGTGCCAGCAGTGCCACGTTGGGCAGGGCCGGGGTGCATGGCTACACCTTC. This translates into CASSATLGRAGVHGYTF.

This clone appeared a few times. The chain combines TRBV6-5 with TRBJ1-5; maybe TRBD1 (6 bases). With 6 bases removed from V and 3 bases from J, the gap between germline ends came to 12 bases. This CDR3 spans 14 amino acids. Germline V lookup: CDR1 MNHEY, CDR2 SVGAGI. The chain's CDR3 is CASRTGGFNQPQHF. The CDR3 nucleotides are TGTGCCAGCAGGACGGGGGGCTTCAATCAGCCCCAGCATTTT.

This chain joins TRBV25-1 and TRBJ2-5, with D unclear. The J call may be mistaken, given a closer DNA end match to TRBJ2-7. The CDR3 runs to 12 residues. Germline values: CDR1 MGHDK, CDR2 SYGVNS. The CDR3 is CASSPRANEQYF. As DNA, the CDR3 is TGTGCCAGCAGTCCCCGGGCCAACGAGCAGTACTTC.

The rearrangement joins TRBV5-6 to TRBJ2-1, with D unresolved. The CDR3 is 13 residues long. CDR1 and CDR2 (germline): SGHDT, YYEEEE. V shed 4 bases and J shed 4 bases, with 9 bases lying between them. CDR3 nucleotides: TGTGCCAGCAGCCTAGTAGATTACAATGAGCAGTTCTTC. Translation gives CASSLVDYNEQFF. Full variable domain (outside the CDR3, taken from reference TRBV5-6 and TRBJ2-1): DAGVTQSPTHLIKTRGQQVTLRCSPKSGHDTVSWYQQALGQGPQFIFQYYEEEERQRGNFPDRFSGHQFPNYSSELNVNALLLGDSALYLCASSLVDYNEQFFGPGTRLTVL.

The J gene is TRBJ2-1, the V gene TRBV13; D call uncertain. The V and J ends lost 6 bases and 10 bases respectively, with 13 bases between them. This CDR3 has 12 residues. From germline, CDR1 is PRHDT and CDR2 FYEKMQ (reference sequence). CDR3 sequence: CASSLRVREQFF. The CDR3 nucleotides are TGTGCCAGCAGTTTAAGAGTCCGGGAGCAGTTCTTC.

V is TRBV5-6 and J is TRBJ1-5, with D possibly being TRBD1 (5 bases). There are 14 residues in the CDR3. CDR1 is SGHDT, CDR2 YYEEEE, per germline. V shed 1 base and J shed 3 bases, with 8 bases lying between them. The CDR3 loop is CASSLTGFNQPQHF. For the CDR3, the DNA is TGTGCCAGCAGCTTGACAGGATTCAATCAGCCCCAGCATTTT.

This chain joins TRBV14 and TRBJ1-1; tentative D call: TRBD1 (6 bases). Germline loops: CDR1 SGHDN, CDR2 FVKESK. This CDR3 is 16 amino acids long. The V end lost 4 bases, the J end lost 0 bases, and 15 bases lay between the germline ends. In nucleotides, the CDR3 is TGTGCCAGCAGCCCACGGGACACATACTTGAACACTGAAGCTTTCTTT. Protein sequence: CASSPRDTYLNTEAFF.

Regarding this clone: This same CDR3 is encoded by further DNA sequences in the sample. The rearrangement uses TRBV9 and TRBJ2-1; either TRBD1 or TRBD2 may fit D (6 bases each). V gave up 0 bases and J gave up 0 bases, with 10 bases separating them. The CDR3 has 16 amino acids. Per the germline V gene, CDR1 is SGDLS and CDR2 is YYNGEE. CDR3 coding DNA: TGTGCCAGCAGCGTAGCGGGGGCGAGCTCCTACAATGAGCAGTTCTTC. Translated, it gives CASSVAGASSYNEQFF.

The chain carries TRBV5-1 and TRBJ2-7; 7 bases are a match to TRBD1. Germline loops: CDR1 SGHRS, CDR2 YFSETQ. The CDR3 covers 15 residues. J gave up 3 bases and V 4 bases, and 10 bases lay outside the gene matches. CDR3 in DNA: TGCGCCAGCAGCCACACAGGGGCACCGGTCTACGAGCAGTACTTC. It translates to CASSHTGAPVYEQYF.

The V and J genes are TRBV5-1 and TRBJ2-3, with 10 nucleotides matching TRBD2. The junction had 15 bases not matched to a gene; V was cut back by 4 bases and J by 10 bases. Per the germline V gene, CDR1 is SGHRS and CDR2 is YFSETQ. This CDR3 contains 16 residues. The CDR3: CASSGGESSGSKAQYF. CDR3 DNA: TGCGCCAGCAGCGGAGGAGAGTCTAGCGGGAGTAAGGCGCAGTATTTT.

The rearrangement joins TRBV2 to TRBJ2-5, with TRBD1 identical over 9 bases. The CDR3 is 15 amino acids. Germline values: CDR1 SNHLY, CDR2 FYNNEI. V lost 0 bases to trimming and J lost 6 bases; unmatched junction nucleotides: 5. The CDR3 DNA follows: TGTGCCAGCAGTGAAGCGGGACAGGGAGAGAAGACCCAGTACTTC. Translated: CASSEAGQGEKTQYF.

The chain recombines TRBV4-3 with TRBJ2-1; TRBD2 matches at 14 bases. The junction had 3 bases not matched to a gene; V was cut back by 4 bases and J by 4 bases. The CDR3 totals 16 residues. CDR1 is LGHNA, CDR2 YSLEER, per germline. The CDR3 coding sequence is TGCGCCAGCAGCCCCGGGACTAGCGGGAGATACAATGAGCAGTTCTTC. This encodes CASSPGTSGRYNEQFF.

V gene TRBV11-2 combines with J gene TRBJ1-2; D not resolved. V was trimmed by 1 base and J by 4 bases, leaving 7 bases between them. The CDR3 contains 13 residues. Per the germline V gene, CDR1 is SGHAT and CDR2 is FQNNGV. The CDR3 bases are TGTGCCAGCAGCTTAGGCGGATTCTATGGCTACACCTTC. Translated, it gives CASSLGGFYGYTF.

V gene TRBV19 combines with J gene TRBJ2-5; 10 bases map to TRBD1. The V gene end was trimmed by 6 bases and the J gene end by 5 bases; junction bases not matched to a gene: 6. The V gene's germline CDR1 is LNHDA and CDR2 SQIVND (reference sequence). This CDR3 is 14 amino acids long. CDR3 protein: CASRGQGFRETQYF. As DNA, the CDR3 is TGTGCCAGTAGGGGACAGGGGTTTCGGGAGACCCAGTACTTC.

This chain uses TRBV28 with TRBJ2-7, with 9 nucleotides matching TRBD1. The J segment lost 3 bases and the V segment lost 3 bases, leaving 6 bases of the junction unmatched. Germline-derived CDR1 and CDR2 are MDHEN and SYDVKM. The CDR3 runs to 15 residues. CDR3 loop: CASSFRQGVYYEQYF. The CDR3, as DNA: TGTGCCAGCAGTTTCCGACAGGGGGTTTACTACGAGCAGTACTTC.

The gene calls are TRBV6-1 and TRBJ1-1; TRBD1 aligns across 9 bases. This CDR3 spans 18 amino acids. The V segment lost 3 bases and the J segment 3 bases; nucleotides outside the gene matches: 14. The germline V gene encodes CDR1 MNHNS and CDR2 SASEGT. This chain's CDR3 is CASSDAPGQGFRDTEAFF. CDR3 DNA sequence: TGTGCCAGCAGTGACGCCCCGGGACAGGGTTTTCGTGACACTGAAGCTTTCTTT.

The V gene is TRBV27, the J gene TRBJ2-1; D gene uncertain. This CDR3 spans 14 amino acids. Germline values: CDR1 MNHEY, CDR2 SMNVEV (reference sequence). V was shortened by 3 bases and J by 5 bases, with 11 bases between the two germline ends. For the CDR3, the DNA is TGTGCCAGCAGTTTTACAACGGCGGACAATGAGCAGTTCTTC. As protein: CASSFTTADNEQFF.

The chain links TRBV7-9 to TRBJ2-1, with D uncertain. Germline-derived CDR1 and CDR2 are SEHNR and FQNEAQ (reference sequence). V dropped 6 bases and J dropped 5 bases, with 14 bases sitting between them. The CDR3 contains 14 residues. The CDR3 region has the DNA TGTGCCAGCAGGCACGCCCGGGTTGACAATGAGCAGTTCTTC. As protein: CASRHARVDNEQFF. The full variable domain, in which reference TRBV7-9 and TRBJ2-1 provide the parts outside the CDR3, is DTGVSQNPRHKITKRGQNVTFRCDPISEHNRLYWYRQTLGQGPEFLTYFQNEAQLEKSRLLSDRFSAERPKGSFSTLEIQRTEQGDSAMYLCASRHARVDNEQFFGPGTRLTVL.

This chain links TRBV27 with TRBJ2-2; D is undetermined. The CDR3 contains 13 residues. The germline V gene has CDR1 MNHEY and CDR2 SMNVEV (reference sequence). V lost 7 bases, J lost 0 bases, and 6 bases lay in between. The CDR3 nucleotides are TGTGCCAGCAAAGAGGCGAACACCGGGGAGCTGTTTTTT. It yields the protein CASKEANTGELFF.

The V gene is TRBV5-4, the J gene TRBJ2-7; 7 bases map to TRBD1. This CDR3 contains 15 residues. J lost 0 bases, V lost 4 bases, and 7 bases had no gene match. CDR1 and CDR2 from the germline V gene are SGHNT and YYREEE (reference sequence). The CDR3 DNA reads TGTGCCAGCAGCGACCGGGACAGAGTCTCCTACGAGCAGTACTTC. This encodes CASSDRDRVSYEQYF.

The chain links TRBV7-3 to TRBJ2-3; TRBD1 aligns across 7 bases. The CDR3 is 16 amino acids. Germline V gene sequence: CDR1 SGHTA, CDR2 FQGTGA. The V gene end was trimmed by 4 bases and the J gene end by 6 bases; junction bases not matched to a gene: 13. The CDR3 here is CASSSHGTARADTQYF. CDR3 in DNA: TGTGCCAGCAGCTCGCACGGGACAGCCAGAGCGGATACGCAGTATTTT. The complete variable domain, with remaining parts taken from reference TRBV7-3 and TRBJ2-3, reads GAGVSQTPSNKVTEKGKYVELRCDPISGHTALYWYRQSLGQGPEFLIYFQGTGAADDSGLPNDRFFAVRPEGSVSTLKIQRTERGDSAVYLCASSSHGTARADTQYFGPGTRLTVL.